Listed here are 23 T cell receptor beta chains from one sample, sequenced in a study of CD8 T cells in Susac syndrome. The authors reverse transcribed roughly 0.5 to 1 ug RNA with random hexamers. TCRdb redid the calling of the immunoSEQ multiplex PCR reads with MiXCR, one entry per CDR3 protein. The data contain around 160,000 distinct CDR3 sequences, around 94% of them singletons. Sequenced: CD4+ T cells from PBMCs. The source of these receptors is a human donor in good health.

The CDR3 nucleotides are TGTGCCAGCAGTTTAGGCACACCCGCTAACTATGGCTACACCTTC. The encoded protein is CASSLGTPANYGYTF. The chain uses TRBV28 and TRBJ1-2; D call uncertain. This CDR3 is 15 amino acids long. Looked up from germline, CDR1 is MDHEN and CDR2 is SYDVKM. Trimming left V 2 bases short and J 0 bases short, with 10 bases between.

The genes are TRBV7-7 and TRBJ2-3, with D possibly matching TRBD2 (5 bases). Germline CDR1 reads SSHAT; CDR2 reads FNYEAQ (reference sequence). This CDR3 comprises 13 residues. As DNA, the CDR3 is TGTGCTAGCGCCACGAACCCCACAGATACGCAGTATTTT. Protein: CASATNPTDTQYF.

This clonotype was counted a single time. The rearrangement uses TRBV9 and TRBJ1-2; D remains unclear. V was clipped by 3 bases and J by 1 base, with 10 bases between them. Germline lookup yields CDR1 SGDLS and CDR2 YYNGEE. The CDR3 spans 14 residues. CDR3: CASSAGWGNYGYTF. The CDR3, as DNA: TGTGCCAGCAGCGCTGGGTGGGGTAACTATGGCTACACCTTC.

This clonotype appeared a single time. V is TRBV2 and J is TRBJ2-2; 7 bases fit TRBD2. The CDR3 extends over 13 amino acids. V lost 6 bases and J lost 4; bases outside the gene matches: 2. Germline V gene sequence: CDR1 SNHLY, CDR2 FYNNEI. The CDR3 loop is CASRTGGTGELFF. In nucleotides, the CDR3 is TGTGCCAGCAGGACGGGAGGCACCGGGGAGCTGTTTTTT.

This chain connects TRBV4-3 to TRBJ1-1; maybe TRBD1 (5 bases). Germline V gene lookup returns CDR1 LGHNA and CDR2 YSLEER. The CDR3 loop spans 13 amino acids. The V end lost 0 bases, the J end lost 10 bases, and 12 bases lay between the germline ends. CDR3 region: CASSQDEGAGAFF. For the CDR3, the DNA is TGCGCCAGCAGCCAAGACGAAGGGGCAGGAGCTTTCTTT.

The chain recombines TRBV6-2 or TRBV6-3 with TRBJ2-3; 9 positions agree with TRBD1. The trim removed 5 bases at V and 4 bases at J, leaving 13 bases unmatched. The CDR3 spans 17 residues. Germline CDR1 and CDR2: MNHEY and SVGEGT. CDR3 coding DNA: TGTGCCAGCAGTCCTTACGGGACAGGGAAGGTGGCAGATACGCAGTATTTT. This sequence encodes CASSPYGTGKVADTQYF.

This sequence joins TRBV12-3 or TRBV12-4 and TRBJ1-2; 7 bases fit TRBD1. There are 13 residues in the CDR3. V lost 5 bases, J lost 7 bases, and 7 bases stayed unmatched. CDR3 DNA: TGTGCCAGCAGTCCCCGACAGGGACGTGGCTACACCTTC. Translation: CASSPRQGRGYTF.

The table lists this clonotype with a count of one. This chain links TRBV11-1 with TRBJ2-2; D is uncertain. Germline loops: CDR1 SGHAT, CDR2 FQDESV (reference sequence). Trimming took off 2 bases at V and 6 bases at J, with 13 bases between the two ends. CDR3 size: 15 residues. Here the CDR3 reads CASSLSSRWAGELFF. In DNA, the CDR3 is TGTGCCAGCAGCTTAAGTAGTCGGTGGGCCGGGGAGCTGTTTTTT.

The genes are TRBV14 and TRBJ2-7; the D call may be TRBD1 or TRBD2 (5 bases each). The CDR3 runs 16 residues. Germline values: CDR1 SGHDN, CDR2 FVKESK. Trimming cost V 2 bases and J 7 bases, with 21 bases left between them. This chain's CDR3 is CASSQYTGTLPREQYF. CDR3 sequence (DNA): TGTGCCAGCAGCCAATACACCGGGACGCTCCCTCGGGAGCAGTACTTC.

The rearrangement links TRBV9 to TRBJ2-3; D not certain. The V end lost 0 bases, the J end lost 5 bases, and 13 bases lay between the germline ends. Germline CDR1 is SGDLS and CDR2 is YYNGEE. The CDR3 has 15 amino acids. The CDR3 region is CASSVEPEGGDTQYF. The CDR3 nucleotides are TGTGCCAGCAGCGTAGAACCGGAAGGTGGAGATACGCAGTATTTT.

CDR3 nucleotide sequence: TGTGCCAGCAGCCAAGGGATTCGACAGGTCCCAGAGCCCCAGCATTTT. Its translation is CASSQGIRQVPEPQHF. V and J are TRBV3-1 and TRBJ1-5; D perhaps matches TRBD1 (6 bases). The CDR3 totals 16 residues. Deletions cut 1 base from V and 8 bases from J, with 18 bases between. Germline lookup yields CDR1 LGHDT and CDR2 YNNKEL (reference sequence).

The CDR3 loop is CASSYMTGNTEAFF. DNA for the CDR3: TGTGCCAGCAGTTACATGACAGGGAACACTGAAGCTTTCTTT. The V gene is TRBV12-3 or TRBV12-4, the J gene TRBJ1-1; perhaps TRBD1 as D (6 bases). The CDR3 runs to 14 residues. Between the trimmed V and J ends, which lost 4 bases and 1 base, there was a span of 10 bases.

CDR3 sequence (DNA): TGCAGTGCGAGCCGGGGGGGCGTCAGTGATACGCAGTATTTT. It encodes CSASRGGVSDTQYF. The V and J genes are TRBV20-1 and TRBJ2-3; 8 bases line up with TRBD2. The CDR3 is made up of 14 amino acids. The V gene end was trimmed by 6 bases and the J gene end by 6 bases; junction bases not matched to a gene: 11. Germline V CDR1 and CDR2: DFQATT, SNEGSKA (reference sequence).

The CDR3 sequence is CSVETSSGNTIYF. The CDR3 nucleotides are TGCAGCGTTGAGACAAGCTCTGGAAACACCATATATTTT. The chain is built from TRBV29-1 and TRBJ1-3; D is uncertain. V shed 3 bases and J shed 0 bases, with 6 bases lying between them. This CDR3 spans 13 amino acids. CDR1 is SQVTM, CDR2 ANQGSEA, per germline.

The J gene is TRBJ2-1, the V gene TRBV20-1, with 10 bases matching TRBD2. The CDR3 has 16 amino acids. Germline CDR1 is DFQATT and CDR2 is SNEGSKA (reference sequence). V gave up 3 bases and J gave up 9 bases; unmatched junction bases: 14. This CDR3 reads CSASRSLSGGAGEQFF. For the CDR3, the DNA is TGCAGTGCTAGTCGTTCCCTGAGCGGGGGGGCCGGTGAGCAGTTCTTC.

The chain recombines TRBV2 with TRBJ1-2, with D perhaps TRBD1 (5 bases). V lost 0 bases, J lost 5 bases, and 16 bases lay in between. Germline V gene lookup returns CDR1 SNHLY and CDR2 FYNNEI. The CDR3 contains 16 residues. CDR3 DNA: TGTGCCAGCAGTGAAGCGGCAGGGAGGTTAAATTATGGCTACACCTTC. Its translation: CASSEAAGRLNYGYTF.

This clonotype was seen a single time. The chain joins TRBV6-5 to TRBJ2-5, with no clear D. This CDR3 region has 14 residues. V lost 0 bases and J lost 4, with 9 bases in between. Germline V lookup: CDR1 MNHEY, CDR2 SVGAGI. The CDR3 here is CASSYSSLGETQYF. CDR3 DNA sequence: TGTGCCAGCAGTTACTCCAGCTTGGGAGAGACCCAGTACTTC.

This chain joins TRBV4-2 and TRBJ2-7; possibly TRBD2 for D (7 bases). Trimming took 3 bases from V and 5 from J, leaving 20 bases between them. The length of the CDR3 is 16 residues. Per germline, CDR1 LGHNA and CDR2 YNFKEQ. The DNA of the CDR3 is TGTGCCAGCAGCCAGGACGGGGGGCCCGGGAAGGACGAGCAGTACTTC. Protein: CASSQDGGPGKDEQYF.

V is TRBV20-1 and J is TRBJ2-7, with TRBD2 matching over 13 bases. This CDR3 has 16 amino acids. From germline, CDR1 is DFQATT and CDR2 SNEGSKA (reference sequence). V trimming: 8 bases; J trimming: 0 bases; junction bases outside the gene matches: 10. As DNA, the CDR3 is TGCAGTTACGGACTAGCGGGGGAACGAAGCTCCTACGAGCAGTACTTC. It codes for CSYGLAGERSSYEQYF.

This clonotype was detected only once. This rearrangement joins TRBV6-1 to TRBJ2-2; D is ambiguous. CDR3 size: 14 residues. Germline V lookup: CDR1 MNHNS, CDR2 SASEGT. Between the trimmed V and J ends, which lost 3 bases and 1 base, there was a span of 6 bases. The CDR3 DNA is TGTGCCAGCAGTGACACCGGGAACACCGGGGAGCTGTTTTTT. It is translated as CASSDTGNTGELFF.

The chain's CDR3 is CASSSSGTGREKLFF. The CDR3 bases are TGTGCCAGCAGCAGCTCCGGGACAGGGCGAGAAAAACTGTTTTTT. The rearrangement joins TRBV7-2 to TRBJ1-4, with 9 bases matching TRBD1. With V trimmed by 5 bases and J by 8 bases, 9 bases remained unmatched. This CDR3 region has 15 residues. The germline V gene encodes CDR1 SGHTA and CDR2 FQGNSA.

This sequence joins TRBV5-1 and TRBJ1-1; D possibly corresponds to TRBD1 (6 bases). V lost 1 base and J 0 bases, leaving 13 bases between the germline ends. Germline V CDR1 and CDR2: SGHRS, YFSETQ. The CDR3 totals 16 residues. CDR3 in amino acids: CASSLTGLQMNTEAFF. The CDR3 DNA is TGCGCCAGCAGCTTGACAGGGCTCCAGATGAACACTGAAGCTTTCTTT.

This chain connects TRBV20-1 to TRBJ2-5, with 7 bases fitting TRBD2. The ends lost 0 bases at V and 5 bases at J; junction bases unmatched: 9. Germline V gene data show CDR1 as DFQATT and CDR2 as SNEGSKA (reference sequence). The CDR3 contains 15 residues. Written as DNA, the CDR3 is TGCAGTGCTAGAGATCGAGCCCCCGGGGGGGAGACCCAGTACTTC. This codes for CSARDRAPGGETQYF.